Shown below are 10 T cell receptor beta chains from a single sample sequenced in a study of cytomegalovirus exposure and HLA in healthy donors. The PCR employed 60 Vbeta primers together with 13 Jbeta primers. Sequenced by immunoSEQ multiplex PCR; TCRdb stores in-frame clones only, minus some. This sample has some 170,000 clones, with 65% to 85% found just once. The material sequenced was PBMCs. These TCRs come from a woman aged 30 to 39 in good health and CMV-seropositive.

This CDR3 reads CASSLPERGTTEAFF. The CDR3 DNA reads TGCGCCAGCAGCTTGCCGGAGAGGGGGACCACTGAAGCTTTCTTT. The chain combines TRBV5-1 with TRBJ1-1, with D possibly being TRBD1 (6 bases). Germline V lookup: CDR1 SGHRS, CDR2 YFSETQ. The V gene lost 1 base and the J gene lost 4 bases, with 14 bases spanning the gap. The CDR3 is 15 amino acids.

This chain joins TRBV30 and TRBJ1-2; TRBD1 is a possible D gene (5 bases). V lost 1 base, J lost 4 bases, and 19 bases lay in between. The length of the CDR3 is 16 residues. Germline V gives CDR1 GTSNPN, CDR2 SVGIG (reference sequence). CDR3 nucleotides: TGTGCCTGGAGTGCCACATTCATCCAAAGGGGCTATGGCTACACCTTC. Encoded protein: CAWSATFIQRGYGYTF.

The rearrangement links TRBV5-6 to TRBJ2-7, with D unresolved. V lost 4 bases and J lost 0, with 8 bases in between. This CDR3 is 13 amino acids long. In germline, CDR1 is SGHDT, CDR2 YYEEEE. CDR3 sequence reads: CASSLAGSYEQYF. For the CDR3, the DNA is TGTGCCAGCAGCCTGGCAGGCTCCTACGAGCAGTACTTC. The full variable domain, its missing parts supplied by reference TRBV5-6 and TRBJ2-7, is DAGVTQSPTHLIKTRGQQVTLRCSPKSGHDTVSWYQQALGQGPQFIFQYYEEEERQRGNFPDRFSGHQFPNYSSELNVNALLLGDSALYLCASSLAGSYEQYFGPGTRLTVT.

The chain carries TRBV19 and TRBJ1-2; 9 nucleotides match TRBD1. The CDR3 covers 15 residues. After removal of 2 bases from V and 3 bases from J, the junction contained 4 bases not matched to a gene. CDR1 and CDR2 (germline): LNHDA, SQIVND (reference sequence). The CDR3 loop reads CASSIITGGYYGYTF. The CDR3 nucleotides read TGTGCCAGTAGTATAATTACAGGGGGCTACTATGGCTACACCTTC.

The V gene is TRBV19, the J gene TRBJ1-1; D gene uncertain. CDR1 is LNHDA and CDR2 is SQIVND in the germline V gene (reference sequence). The length of the CDR3 is 14 residues. V dropped 8 bases and J dropped 0 bases, with 13 bases sitting between them. The CDR3 is CASHETGMNTEAFF. In nucleotides, the CDR3 is TGTGCCAGTCATGAGACGGGTATGAACACTGAAGCTTTCTTT.

The V gene is TRBV18, the J gene TRBJ2-5; TRBD1 matches 7 bases. Germline V CDR1 and CDR2: KGHSH, LQKENI. The CDR3 length is 15 residues. V trimming: 0 bases; J trimming: 5 bases; junction bases outside the gene matches: 6. The CDR3 DNA reads as TGTGCCAGCTCACCACCGTCTGCAGGGGGTGAGACCCAGTACTTC. Translating gives CASSPPSAGGETQYF.

This clone has just one count. The J gene is TRBJ1-2, the V gene TRBV12-5; D remains ambiguous. CDR1 is LGHNT, CDR2 FRNRAP, per germline. Trimming took 0 bases from V and 4 from J, leaving 12 bases between them. The length of the CDR3 is 15 residues. Here the CDR3 reads CASGLVLRHSYGYTF. The CDR3 DNA is TGTGCTAGTGGTTTGGTACTTAGACACAGCTATGGCTACACCTTC.

This clone was observed a handful of times. The gene calls are TRBV27 and TRBJ2-1; 12 bases match TRBD2. The CDR3 spans 17 residues. Germline values: CDR1 MNHEY, CDR2 SMNVEV (reference sequence). The ends lost 8 bases at V and 3 bases at J; junction bases unmatched: 11. The CDR3 bases are TGTGCCAGCCTCTGGCCCCTGACTAGCGGGGGCTACAATGAGCAGTTCTTC. Protein sequence: CASLWPLTSGGYNEQFF.

This clone was detected once. V and J are TRBV29-1 and TRBJ1-4; TRBD1 matches 8 bases. The CDR3 consists of 14 residues. CDR1 and CDR2 (germline): SQVTM, ANQGSEA. J was trimmed by 8 bases and V by 5 bases; bases with no gene match: 10. CDR3 nucleotide sequence: TGCAGCGTTCAGGGGGCGCCCATGGGCGAAAAACTGTTTTTT. This encodes CSVQGAPMGEKLFF.

This chain uses TRBV6-6 with TRBJ2-7, with 7 bases fitting TRBD1. The germline CDR1 and CDR2 sequences are MNHNY and SVGAGI (reference sequence). This CDR3 is 14 amino acids long. V trimming: 4 bases; J trimming: 3 bases; junction bases outside the gene matches: 6. The DNA for the CDR3 is TGTGCCAGCAGTTGGTCAGGGGGTCTCTACGAGCAGTACTTC. Its translation is CASSWSGGLYEQYF.